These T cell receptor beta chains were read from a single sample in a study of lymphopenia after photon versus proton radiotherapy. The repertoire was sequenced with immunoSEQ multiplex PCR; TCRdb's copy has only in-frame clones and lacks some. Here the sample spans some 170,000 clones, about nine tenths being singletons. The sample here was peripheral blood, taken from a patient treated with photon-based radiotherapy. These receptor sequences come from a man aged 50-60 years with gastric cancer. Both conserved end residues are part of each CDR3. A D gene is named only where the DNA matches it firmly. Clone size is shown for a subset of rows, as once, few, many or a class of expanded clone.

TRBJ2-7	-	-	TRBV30	TGTGCCTGGAGAGGCTGGGGGAGATCCGAGCAGTACTTC	CAWRGWGRSEQYF
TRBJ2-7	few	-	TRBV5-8	TGTGCCAGCAGCTTGAGTTCAGGGAGTCTCTACGAGCAGTACTTC	CASSLSSGSLYEQYF
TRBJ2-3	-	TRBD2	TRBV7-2	TGTGCCAGCAGCTTAAGGGCAAGGGGAGGGGGCACAGATACGCAGTATTTT	CASSLRARGGGTDTQYF
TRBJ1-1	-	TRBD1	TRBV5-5	TGTGCCAGCAGCCCGCGACAGGGGAACACTGAAGCTTTCTTT	CASSPRQGNTEAFF
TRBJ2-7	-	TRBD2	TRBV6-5	TGTGCCAGCAGTTACCAAGCGGGAGGGCCTGTTGAGCAGTACTTC	CASSYQAGGPVEQYF
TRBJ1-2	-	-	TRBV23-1	TGCGCCAGCAGTCCCCAAATCGTTCCCAGGGACCATGGCTACACCTTC	CASSPQIVPRDHGYTF
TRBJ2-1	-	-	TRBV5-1	TGCGCCAGCAGCTTGGGCGGGATCGGGGATGAGCAGTTCTTC	CASSLGGIGDEQFF
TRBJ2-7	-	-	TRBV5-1	TGCGCCAGCAGCTTGGGTGGCTACGAGCAGTACTTC	CASSLGGYEQYF
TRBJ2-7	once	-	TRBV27	TGTGCCAGCAGCGGGTGGGGGGCTGCCTACGAGCAGTACTTC	CASSGWGAAYEQYF
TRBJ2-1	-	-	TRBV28	TGTGCCAGCAGCTTATTCTTTAGGGGGAGAGCTGAACCGTTGGACAATGAGCAGTTCTTC	CASSLFFRGRAEPLDNEQFF
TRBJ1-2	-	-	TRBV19	TGTGCCAGTAGTAAGACGGGGGAAGTTGGCTACACCTTC	CASSKTGEVGYTF
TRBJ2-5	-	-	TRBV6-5	TGTGCCAGCAGTTACTCGTTACAGGGTTTGGAGACCCAGTACTTC	CASSYSLQGLETQYF
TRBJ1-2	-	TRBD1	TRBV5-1	TGCGCCAGCAGCTCCACAGGGGGCGCGGAGGGTGGCTACACCTTC	CASSSTGGAEGGYTF
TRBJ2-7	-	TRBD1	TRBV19	TGTGCCAGTAGTAGGACAGGGGGCAACCCCTACGAGCAGTACTTC	CASSRTGGNPYEQYF
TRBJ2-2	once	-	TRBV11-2	TGTGCCAGCAGCTTAAGACGAGAAACCGGGGAGCTGTTTTTT	CASSLRRETGELFF
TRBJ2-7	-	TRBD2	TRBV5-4	TGTGCCAGCAGCCCAGGTTCCAGCGGGACTCCCTACGAGCAGTACTTC	CASSPGSSGTPYEQYF
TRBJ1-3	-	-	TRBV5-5	TGTGCCAGCAGCTTGCAAGGAAACACCATATATTTT	CASSLQGNTIYF
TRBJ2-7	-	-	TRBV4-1	TGCGCCAGCAGCGAACCCAGGATGCTCCCCTACGAGCAGTACTTC	CASSEPRMLPYEQYF
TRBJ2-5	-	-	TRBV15	TGTGCCACCAGCAGAGATCCAGCGGAGACCCAGTACTTC	CATSRDPAETQYF
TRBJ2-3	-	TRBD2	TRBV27	TGTGCCAGCAGCAGGACTAGCGGGAGGTCCGCTCTCACAGATACGCAGTATTTT	CASSRTSGRSALTDTQYF
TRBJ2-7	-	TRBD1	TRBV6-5	TGTGCCAGCAGGAAGGGGACAGTTTACGAGCAGTACTTC	CASRKGTVYEQYF
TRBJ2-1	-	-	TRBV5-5	TGTGCCAGCACTCTGTCCTACAATGAGCAGTTCTTC	CASTLSYNEQFF
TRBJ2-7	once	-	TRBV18	TGTGCCAGCTCACCGACACCCTACGAGCAGTACTTC	CASSPTPYEQYF
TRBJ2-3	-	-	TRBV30	TGTGCCTGGAGTCCCCTCGGGTTCCGGAGGACAGATACGCAGTATTTT	CAWSPLGFRRTDTQYF
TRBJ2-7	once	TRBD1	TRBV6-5	TGTGCCAGCAGCCTTACCGGGACAGGGACCTACGAGCAGTACTTC	CASSLTGTGTYEQYF
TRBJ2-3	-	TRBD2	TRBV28	TGTGCCAGCAGTCCGAGCTTAGGGGCTAGCGGGGGCACAGATACGCAGTATTTT	CASSPSLGASGGTDTQYF
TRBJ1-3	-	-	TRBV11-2	TGTGCCAGCAGCTTAGGCTTTAATGTCCTTGCGCCCTCTGGAAACACCATATATTTT	CASSLGFNVLAPSGNTIYF
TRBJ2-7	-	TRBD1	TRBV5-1	TGCGCCAGCAGCTTGGATGGGACAGGGTCCAACTACGAGCAGTACTTC	CASSLDGTGSNYEQYF
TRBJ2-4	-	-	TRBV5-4	TGTGCCAGCAGCTCCCAAGACCTGGCCAAAAACATTCAGTACTTC	CASSSQDLAKNIQYF
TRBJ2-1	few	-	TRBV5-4	TGTGCCAGCAGCTTATCGGGGGTCTCCTACAATGAGCAGTTCTTC	CASSLSGVSYNEQFF
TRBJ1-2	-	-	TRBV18	TGTGCCAGCTCACCACAGACGTCGAGGGGGGATGGCTACACCTTC	CASSPQTSRGDGYTF
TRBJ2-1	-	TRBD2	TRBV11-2	TGTGCCAGCAGCCCCGGACTAGCGGCTTACAATGAGCAGTTCTTC	CASSPGLAAYNEQFF
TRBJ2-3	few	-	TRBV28	TGTGCCAGCAGCTCCCGTGTAGGGGTAGTAGCAGATACGCAGTATTTT	CASSSRVGVVADTQYF
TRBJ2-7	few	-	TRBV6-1	TGTGCCAGCAGTGGGGAAAGGGTCTACGAGCAGTACTTC	CASSGERVYEQYF
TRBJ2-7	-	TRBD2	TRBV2	TGTGCCAGCCCCCCCGGGAGGCGTGTGGCGGGATCCTCCGAGCAGTACTTC	CASPPGRRVAGSSEQYF
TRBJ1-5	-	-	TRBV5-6	TGTGCCAGCAGCTTAGGGCAGGCTGAATCGGAAGGCAATCAGCCCCAGCATTTT	CASSLGQAESEGNQPQHF
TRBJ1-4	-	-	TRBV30	TGTGCCTGGACGGGGGCTCCCTTAAATGAAAAACTGTTTTTT	CAWTGAPLNEKLFF
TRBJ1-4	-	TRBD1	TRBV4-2	TGTGCCAGCAGCCAAGATTTTAACAGGGGGGATGAAAAACTGTTTTTT	CASSQDFNRGDEKLFF
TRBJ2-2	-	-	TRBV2	TGTGCCAGCAGGACAACTAACACCGGGGAGCTGTTTTTT	CASRTTNTGELFF
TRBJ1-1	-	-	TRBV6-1	TGTGCCAGCAGAGCGGAGCAGAACACTGAAGCTTTCTTT	CASRAEQNTEAFF
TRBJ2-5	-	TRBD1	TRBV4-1	TGCGCCAGCAGCCACTCAAGGGGGCGCGGGGAGACCCAGTACTTC	CASSHSRGRGETQYF
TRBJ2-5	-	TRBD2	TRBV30	TGTGCCTGGAGTGTAAGGACTAGCGAGGGGACCCAGTACTTC	CAWSVRTSEGTQYF
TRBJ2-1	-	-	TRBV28	TGTGCCAGCAGTTTCTCGGGGTACGATGAGCAGTTCTTC	CASSFSGYDEQFF
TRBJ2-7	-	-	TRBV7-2	TGTGCCAGCAGCTTCAGGCGCAACTCCTACGAGCAGTACTTC	CASSFRRNSYEQYF
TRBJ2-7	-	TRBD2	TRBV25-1	TGTGCCAGCAGTAAACCGGGACTAGCTCACTACGAGCAGTACTTC	CASSKPGLAHYEQYF
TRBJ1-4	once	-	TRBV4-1	TGCGCCAGCAGCCAAGTTAAGGGGTCTTATGAAAAACTGTTTTTT	CASSQVKGSYEKLFF
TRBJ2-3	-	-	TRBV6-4	TGTGCCAGCAGTGTAGGGGGTAGCACAGATACGCAGTATTTT	CASSVGGSTDTQYF
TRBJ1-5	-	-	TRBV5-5	TGTGCCAGCAGCTTGCGGGACACATATAGCAATCAGCCCCAGCATTTT	CASSLRDTYSNQPQHF